The clone carrying this TCR beta chain was detected ten times or more. These data come from a study of blood T cells in healthy people across ages. Per sample, at least 6 micrograms of total RNA were extracted. It was with a sample-barcoded 5' primer and a J-beta primer mix that a second PCR of roughly 7 to 12 cycles was run. A template-switch adaptor with 12 random nucleotides tagged each cDNA molecule. TCRdb itself ran the 5' RACE reads through MiXCR, one entry per CDR3 protein. The sample records around 670,000 distinct CDR3 sequences, approximately 30% being singletons. The CDR3 extends over 15 amino acids. V was shortened by 1 base and J by 1 base, with 5 bases between the two germline ends.

The chain recombines TRBV12-3 or TRBV12-4 with TRBJ2-6, with D uncertain. The specimen was blood. The sequence came from a woman older than 75 in good health. The CDR3 coding sequence is TGTGCCAGCAGTTTAGGACATTCTGGGGCCAACGTCCTGACTTTC. Its protein is CASSLGHSGANVLTF.